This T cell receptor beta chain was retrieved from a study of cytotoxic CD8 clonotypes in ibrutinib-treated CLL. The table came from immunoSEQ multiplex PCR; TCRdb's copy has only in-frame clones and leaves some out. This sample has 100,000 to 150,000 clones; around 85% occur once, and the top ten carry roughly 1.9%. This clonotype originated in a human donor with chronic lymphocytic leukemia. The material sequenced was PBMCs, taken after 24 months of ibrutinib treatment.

CDR3 protein: CSVSPDRALNTEAFF. In DNA, the CDR3 is TGCAGCGTCTCCCCGGACAGGGCCCTGAACACTGAAGCTTTCTTT. The chain combines TRBV29-1 with TRBJ1-1; 8 bases map to TRBD1. CDR1 is SQVTM and CDR2 is ANQGSEA in the germline V gene. The CDR3 is 15 amino acids. J gave up 0 bases and V 6 bases, and 9 bases lay outside the gene matches. Combining the CDR3 with reference TRBV29-1 and TRBJ1-1 gives the whole variable domain SAVISQKPSRDICQRGTSLTIQCQVDSQVTMMFWYRQQPGQSLTLIATANQGSEATYESGFVIDKFPISRPNLTFSTLTVSNMSPEDSSIYLCSVSPDRALNTEAFFGQGTRLTVV.